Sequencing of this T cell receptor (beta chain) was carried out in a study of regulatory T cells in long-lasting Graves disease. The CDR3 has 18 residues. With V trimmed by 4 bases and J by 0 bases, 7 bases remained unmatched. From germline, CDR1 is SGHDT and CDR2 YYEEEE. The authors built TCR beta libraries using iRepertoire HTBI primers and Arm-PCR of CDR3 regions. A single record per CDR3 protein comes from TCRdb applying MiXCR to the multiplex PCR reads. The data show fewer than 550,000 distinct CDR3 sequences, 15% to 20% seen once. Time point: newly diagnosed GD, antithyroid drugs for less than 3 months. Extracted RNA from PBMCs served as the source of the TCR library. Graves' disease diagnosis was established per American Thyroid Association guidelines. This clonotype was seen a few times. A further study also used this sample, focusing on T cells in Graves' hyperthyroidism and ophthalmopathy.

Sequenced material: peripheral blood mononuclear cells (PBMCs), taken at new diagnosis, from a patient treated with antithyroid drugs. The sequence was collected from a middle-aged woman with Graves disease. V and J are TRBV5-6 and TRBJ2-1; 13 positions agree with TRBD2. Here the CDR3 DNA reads TGTGCCAGCAGCAGGGGACTAGCGGGGCTAAGCTCCTACAATGAGCAGTTCTTC. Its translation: CASSRGLAGLSSYNEQFF.